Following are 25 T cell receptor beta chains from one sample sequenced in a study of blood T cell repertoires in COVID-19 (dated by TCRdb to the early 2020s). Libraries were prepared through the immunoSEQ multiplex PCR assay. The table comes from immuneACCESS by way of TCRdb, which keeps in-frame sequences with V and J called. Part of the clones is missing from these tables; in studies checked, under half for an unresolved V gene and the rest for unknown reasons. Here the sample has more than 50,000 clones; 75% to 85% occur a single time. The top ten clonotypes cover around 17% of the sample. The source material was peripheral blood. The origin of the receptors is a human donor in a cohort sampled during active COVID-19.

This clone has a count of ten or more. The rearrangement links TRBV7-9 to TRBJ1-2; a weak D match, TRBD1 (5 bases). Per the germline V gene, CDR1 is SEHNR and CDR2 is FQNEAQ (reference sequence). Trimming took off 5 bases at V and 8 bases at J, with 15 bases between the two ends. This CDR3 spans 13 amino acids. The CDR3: CASSPQGLRGYTF. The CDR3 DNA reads TGTGCCAGCAGCCCGCAGGGACTTCGGGGCTACACCTTC.

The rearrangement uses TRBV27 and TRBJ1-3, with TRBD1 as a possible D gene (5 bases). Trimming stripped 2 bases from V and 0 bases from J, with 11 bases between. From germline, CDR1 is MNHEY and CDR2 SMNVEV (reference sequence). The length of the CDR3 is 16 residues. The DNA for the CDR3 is TGTGCCAGCAGTTTACAAGCGGGGGGCTCTGGAAACACCATATATTTT. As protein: CASSLQAGGSGNTIYF.

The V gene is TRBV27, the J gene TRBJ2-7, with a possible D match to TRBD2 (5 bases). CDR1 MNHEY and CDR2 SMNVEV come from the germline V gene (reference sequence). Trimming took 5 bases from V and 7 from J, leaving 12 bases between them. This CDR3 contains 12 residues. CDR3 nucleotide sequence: TGTGCCAGCAGTCACCCCTCGGGAGAGCAGTACTTC. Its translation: CASSHPSGEQYF.

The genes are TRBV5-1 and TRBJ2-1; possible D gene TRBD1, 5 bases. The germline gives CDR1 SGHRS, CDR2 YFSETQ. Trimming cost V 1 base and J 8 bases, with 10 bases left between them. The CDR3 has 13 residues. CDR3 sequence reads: CASSLQGLHEQFF. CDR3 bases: TGCGCCAGCAGCTTGCAGGGTCTCCATGAGCAGTTCTTC. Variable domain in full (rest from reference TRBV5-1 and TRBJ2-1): KAGVTQTPRYLIKTRGQQVTLSCSPISGHRSVSWYQQTPGQGLQFLFEYFSETQRNKGNFPGRFSGRQFSNSRSEMNVSTLELGDSALYLCASSLQGLHEQFFGPGTRLTVL.

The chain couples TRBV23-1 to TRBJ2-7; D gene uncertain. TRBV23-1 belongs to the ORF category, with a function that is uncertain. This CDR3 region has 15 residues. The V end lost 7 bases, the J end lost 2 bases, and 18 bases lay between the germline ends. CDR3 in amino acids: CASTRKSSYPYEQYF. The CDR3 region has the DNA TGCGCCAGCACCAGGAAGTCATCTTATCCCTACGAGCAGTACTTC.

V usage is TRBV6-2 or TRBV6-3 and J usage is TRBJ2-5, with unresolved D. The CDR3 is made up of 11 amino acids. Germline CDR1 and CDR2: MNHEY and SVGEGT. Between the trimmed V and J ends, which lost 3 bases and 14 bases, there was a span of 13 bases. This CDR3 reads CASSYFGQVYF. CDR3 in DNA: TGTGCCAGCAGTTATTTTGGGCAGGTCTACTTC.

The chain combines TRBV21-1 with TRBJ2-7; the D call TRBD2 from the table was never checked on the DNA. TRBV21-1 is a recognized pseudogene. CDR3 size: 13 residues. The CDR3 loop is CGVRGRLVDEQYF. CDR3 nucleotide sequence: TGTGGCGTGAGAGGGCGCTTGGTGGACGAGCAGTACTTC.

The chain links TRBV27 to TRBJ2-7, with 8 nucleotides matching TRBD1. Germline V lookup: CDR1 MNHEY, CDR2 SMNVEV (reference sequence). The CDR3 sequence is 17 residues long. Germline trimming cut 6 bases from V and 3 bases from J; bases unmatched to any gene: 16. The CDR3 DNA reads TGTGCCAGCAGCCTTTATCGGCTCCCGGGACAGGACTACGAGCAGTACTTC. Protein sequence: CASSLYRLPGQDYEQYF.

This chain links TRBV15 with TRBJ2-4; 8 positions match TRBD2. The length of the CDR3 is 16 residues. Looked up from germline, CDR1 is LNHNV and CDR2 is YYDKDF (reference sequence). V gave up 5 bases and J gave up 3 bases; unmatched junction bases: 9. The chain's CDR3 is CATSVGLGIGKNIQYF. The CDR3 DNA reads TGTGCCACCAGCGTGGGACTAGGGATCGGCAAAAACATTCAGTACTTC.

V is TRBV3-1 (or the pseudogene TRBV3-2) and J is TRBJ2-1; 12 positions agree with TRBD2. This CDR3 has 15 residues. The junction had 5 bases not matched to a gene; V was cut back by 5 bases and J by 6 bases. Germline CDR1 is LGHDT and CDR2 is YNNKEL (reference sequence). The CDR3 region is CASSTTSGGINEQFF. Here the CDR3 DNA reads TGTGCCAGCAGCACTACTAGCGGGGGGATCAATGAGCAGTTCTTC.

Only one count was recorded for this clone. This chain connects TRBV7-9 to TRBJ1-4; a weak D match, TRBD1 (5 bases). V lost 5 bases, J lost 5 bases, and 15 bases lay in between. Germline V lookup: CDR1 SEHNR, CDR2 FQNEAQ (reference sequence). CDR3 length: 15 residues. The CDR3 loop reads CASSIDGGENEKLFF. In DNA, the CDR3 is TGTGCCAGCAGCATCGATGGGGGGGAAAATGAAAAACTGTTTTTT. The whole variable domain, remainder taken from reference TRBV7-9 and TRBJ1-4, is DTGVSQNPRHKITKRGQNVTFRCDPISEHNRLYWYRQTLGQGPEFLTYFQNEAQLEKSRLLSDRFSAERPKGSFSTLEIQRTEQGDSAMYLCASSIDGGENEKLFFGSGTQLSVL.

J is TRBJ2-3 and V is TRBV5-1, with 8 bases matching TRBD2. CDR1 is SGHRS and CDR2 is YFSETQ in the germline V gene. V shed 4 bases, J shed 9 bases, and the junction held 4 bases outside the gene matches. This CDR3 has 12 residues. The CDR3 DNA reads TGCGCCAGCAGCCCCGGGGGGGTCACGCAGTATTTT. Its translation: CASSPGGVTQYF.

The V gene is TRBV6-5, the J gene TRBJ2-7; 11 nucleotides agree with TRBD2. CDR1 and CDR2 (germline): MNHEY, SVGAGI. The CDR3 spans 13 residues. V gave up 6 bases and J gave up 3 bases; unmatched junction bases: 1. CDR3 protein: CASRTSGVYEQYF. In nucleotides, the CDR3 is TGTGCCAGCAGGACTAGCGGGGTCTACGAGCAGTACTTC.

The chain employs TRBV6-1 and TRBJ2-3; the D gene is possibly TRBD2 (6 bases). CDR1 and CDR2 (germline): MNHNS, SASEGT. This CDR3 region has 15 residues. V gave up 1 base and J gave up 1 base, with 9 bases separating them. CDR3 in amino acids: CASSEVGGGTDTQYF. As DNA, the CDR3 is TGTGCCAGCAGTGAAGTAGGAGGGGGCACAGATACGCAGTATTTT.

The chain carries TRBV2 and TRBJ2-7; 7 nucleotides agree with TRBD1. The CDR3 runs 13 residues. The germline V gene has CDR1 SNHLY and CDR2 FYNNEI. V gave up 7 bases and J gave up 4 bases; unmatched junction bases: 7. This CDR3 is CASNVQGVYEQYF. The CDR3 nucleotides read TGTGCCAGCAATGTGCAGGGGGTTTACGAGCAGTACTTC.

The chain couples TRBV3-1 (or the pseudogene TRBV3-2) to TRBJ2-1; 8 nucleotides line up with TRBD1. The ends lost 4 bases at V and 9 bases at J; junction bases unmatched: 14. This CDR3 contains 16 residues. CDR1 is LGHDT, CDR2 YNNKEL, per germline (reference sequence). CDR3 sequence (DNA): TGTGCCAGCAGCCTTGGGACAGGAATAGTTGGTGGTGAGCAGTTCTTC. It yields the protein CASSLGTGIVGGEQFF.

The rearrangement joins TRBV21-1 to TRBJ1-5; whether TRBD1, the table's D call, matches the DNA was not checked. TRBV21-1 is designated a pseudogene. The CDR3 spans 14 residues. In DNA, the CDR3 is TGTGCCAGCAGCAAAAGAACAGCCGAACAGCCCCAGCATTTT. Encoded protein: CASSKRTAEQPQHF.

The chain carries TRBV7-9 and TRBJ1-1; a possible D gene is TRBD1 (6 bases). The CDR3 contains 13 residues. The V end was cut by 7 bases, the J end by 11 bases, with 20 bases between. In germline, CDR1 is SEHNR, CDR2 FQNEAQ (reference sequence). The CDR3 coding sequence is TGTGCCAGCATCCAGGCGGGGGGCACCGGTGCTTTCTTT. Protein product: CASIQAGGTGAFF.

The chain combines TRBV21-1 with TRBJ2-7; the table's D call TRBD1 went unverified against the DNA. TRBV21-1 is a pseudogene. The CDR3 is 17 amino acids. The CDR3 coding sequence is TGTGCCAGCAGCTCAACCGGAGGGGACAGGGTCAGCTACGAGCAGTACTTC. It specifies CASSSTGGDRVSYEQYF.

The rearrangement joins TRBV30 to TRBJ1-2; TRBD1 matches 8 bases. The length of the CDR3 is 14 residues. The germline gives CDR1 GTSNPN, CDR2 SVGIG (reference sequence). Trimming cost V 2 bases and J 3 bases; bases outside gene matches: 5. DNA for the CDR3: TGTGCCTGGAGTTCCCAGACAGGGGACTATGGCTACACCTTC. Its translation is CAWSSQTGDYGYTF.

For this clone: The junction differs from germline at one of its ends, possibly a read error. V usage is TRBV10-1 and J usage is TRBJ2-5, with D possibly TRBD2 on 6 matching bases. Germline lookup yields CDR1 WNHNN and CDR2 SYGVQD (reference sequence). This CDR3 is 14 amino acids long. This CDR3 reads CASSEAGLEEAQYF. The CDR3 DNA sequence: TGCGCCAGCAGTGAGGCGGGGTTGGAAGAGGCCCAGTACTTC.

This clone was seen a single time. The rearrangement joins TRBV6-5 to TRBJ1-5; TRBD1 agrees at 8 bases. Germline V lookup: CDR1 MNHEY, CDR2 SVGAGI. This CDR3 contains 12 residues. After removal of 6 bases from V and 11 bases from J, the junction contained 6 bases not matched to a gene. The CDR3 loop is CASRDPGGSQHF. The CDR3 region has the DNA TGTGCCAGCAGAGACCCAGGGGGCTCCCAGCATTTT.

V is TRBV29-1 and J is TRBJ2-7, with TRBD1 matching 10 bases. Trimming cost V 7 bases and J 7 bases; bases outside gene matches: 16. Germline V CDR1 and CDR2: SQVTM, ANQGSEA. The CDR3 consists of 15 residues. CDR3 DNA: TGCAGCGCCCAGGGACAGGGGATGACCCTGGTGGAGCAGTACTTC. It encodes CSAQGQGMTLVEQYF.

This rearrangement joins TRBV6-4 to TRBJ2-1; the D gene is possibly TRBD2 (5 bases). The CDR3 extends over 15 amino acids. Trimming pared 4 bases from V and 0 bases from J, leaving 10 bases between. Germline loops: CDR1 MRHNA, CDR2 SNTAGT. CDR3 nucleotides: TGTGCCAGCAGTGTTAGCGAGAGCTCCTACAATGAGCAGTTCTTC. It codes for CASSVSESSYNEQFF.

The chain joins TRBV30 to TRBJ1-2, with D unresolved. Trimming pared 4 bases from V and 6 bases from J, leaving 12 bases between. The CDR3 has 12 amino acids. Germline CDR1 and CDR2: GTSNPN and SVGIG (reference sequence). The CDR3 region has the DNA TGTGCCTGGAACCCCGGTTCCCATGGCTACACCTTC. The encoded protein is CAWNPGSHGYTF.